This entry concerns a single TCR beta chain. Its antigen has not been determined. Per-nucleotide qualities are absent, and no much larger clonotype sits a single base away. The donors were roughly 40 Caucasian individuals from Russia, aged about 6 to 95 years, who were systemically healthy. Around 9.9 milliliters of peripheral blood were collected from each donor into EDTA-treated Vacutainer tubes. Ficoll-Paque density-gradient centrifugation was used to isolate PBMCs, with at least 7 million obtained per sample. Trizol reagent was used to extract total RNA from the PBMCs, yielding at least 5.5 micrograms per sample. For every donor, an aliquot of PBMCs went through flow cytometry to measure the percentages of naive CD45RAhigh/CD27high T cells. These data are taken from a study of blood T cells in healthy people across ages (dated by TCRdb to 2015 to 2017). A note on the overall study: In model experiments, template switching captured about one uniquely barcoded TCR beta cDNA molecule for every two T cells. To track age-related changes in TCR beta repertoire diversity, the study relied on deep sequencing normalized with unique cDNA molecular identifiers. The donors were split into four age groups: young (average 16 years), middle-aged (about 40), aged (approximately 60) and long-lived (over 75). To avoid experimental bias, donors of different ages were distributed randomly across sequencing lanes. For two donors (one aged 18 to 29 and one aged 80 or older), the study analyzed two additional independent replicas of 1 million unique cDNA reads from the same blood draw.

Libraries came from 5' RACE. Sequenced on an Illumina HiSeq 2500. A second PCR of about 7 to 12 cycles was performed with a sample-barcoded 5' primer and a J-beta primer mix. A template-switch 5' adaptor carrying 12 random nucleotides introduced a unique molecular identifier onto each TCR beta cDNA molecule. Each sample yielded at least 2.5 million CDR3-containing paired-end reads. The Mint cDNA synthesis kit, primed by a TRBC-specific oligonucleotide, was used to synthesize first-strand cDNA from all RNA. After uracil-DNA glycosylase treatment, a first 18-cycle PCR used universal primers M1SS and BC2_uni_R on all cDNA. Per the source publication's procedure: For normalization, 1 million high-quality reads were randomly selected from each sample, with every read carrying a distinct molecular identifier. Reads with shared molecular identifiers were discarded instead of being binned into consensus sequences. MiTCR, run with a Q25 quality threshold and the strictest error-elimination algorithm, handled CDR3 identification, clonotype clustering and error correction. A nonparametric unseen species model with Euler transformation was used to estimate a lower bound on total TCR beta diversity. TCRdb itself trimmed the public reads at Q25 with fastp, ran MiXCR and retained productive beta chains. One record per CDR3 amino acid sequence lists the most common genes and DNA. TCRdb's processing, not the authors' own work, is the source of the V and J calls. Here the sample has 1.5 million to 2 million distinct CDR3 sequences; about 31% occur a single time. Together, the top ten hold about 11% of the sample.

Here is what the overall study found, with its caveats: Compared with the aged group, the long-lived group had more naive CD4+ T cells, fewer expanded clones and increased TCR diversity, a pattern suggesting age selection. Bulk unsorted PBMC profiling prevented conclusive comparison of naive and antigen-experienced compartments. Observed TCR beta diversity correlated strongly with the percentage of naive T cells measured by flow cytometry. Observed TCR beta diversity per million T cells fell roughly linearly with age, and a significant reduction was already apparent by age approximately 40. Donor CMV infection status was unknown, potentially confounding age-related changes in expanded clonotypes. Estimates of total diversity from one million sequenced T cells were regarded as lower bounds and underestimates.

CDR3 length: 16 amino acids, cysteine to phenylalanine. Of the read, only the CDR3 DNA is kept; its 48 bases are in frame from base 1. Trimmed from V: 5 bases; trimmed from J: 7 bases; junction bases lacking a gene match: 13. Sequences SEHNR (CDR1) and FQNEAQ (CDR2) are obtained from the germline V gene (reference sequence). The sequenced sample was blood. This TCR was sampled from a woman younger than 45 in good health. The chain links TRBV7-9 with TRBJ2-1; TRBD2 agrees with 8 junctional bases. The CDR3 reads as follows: CASSDIGTRVRNEQFF. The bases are TGTGCCAGCAGCGATATAGGGACTAGGGTAAGGAATGAGCAGTTCTTC.